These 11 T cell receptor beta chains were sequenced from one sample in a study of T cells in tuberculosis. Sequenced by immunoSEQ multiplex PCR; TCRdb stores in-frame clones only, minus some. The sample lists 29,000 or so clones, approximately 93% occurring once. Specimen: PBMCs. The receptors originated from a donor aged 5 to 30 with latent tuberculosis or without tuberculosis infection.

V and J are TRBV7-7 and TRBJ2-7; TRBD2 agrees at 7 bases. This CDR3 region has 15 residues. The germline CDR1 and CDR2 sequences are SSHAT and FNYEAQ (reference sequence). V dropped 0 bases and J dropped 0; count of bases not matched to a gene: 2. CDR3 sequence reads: CASSLAASGSYEQYF. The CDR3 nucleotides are TGTGCCAGCAGCTTAGCGGCTAGCGGCTCCTACGAGCAGTACTTC. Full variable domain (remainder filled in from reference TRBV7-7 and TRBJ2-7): GAGVSQSPRYKVTKRGQDVTLRCDPISSHATLYWYQQALGQGPEFLTYFNYEAQPDKSGLPSDRFSAERPEGSISTLTIQRTEQRDSAMYRCASSLAASGSYEQYFGPGTRLTVT.

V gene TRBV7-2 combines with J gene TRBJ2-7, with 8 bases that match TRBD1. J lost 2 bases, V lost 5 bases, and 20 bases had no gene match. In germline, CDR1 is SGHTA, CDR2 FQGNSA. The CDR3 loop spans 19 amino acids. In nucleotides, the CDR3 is TGTGCCAGCAGCGGCCGGCAGGGGGCGCATAAAAAAGTCACCTACGAGCAGTACTTC. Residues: CASSGRQGAHKKVTYEQYF.

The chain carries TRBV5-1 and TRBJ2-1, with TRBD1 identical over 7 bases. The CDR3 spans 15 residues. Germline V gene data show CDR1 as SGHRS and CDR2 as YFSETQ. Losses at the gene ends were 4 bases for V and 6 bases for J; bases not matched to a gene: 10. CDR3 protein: CASSLGGSKSNEQFF. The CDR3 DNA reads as TGCGCCAGCAGCCTAGGGGGCTCAAAAAGCAATGAGCAGTTCTTC.

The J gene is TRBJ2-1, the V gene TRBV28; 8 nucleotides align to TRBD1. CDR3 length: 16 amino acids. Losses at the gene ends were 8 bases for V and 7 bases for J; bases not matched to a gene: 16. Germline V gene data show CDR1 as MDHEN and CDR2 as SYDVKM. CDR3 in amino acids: CASYPAGTGKENEQFF. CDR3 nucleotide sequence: TGTGCCAGCTATCCCGCCGGGACAGGAAAGGAGAATGAGCAGTTCTTC.

Here the CDR3 reads CASSLSEPNYGYTF. In DNA, the CDR3 is TGCGCCAGCAGCTTGTCCGAGCCTAACTATGGCTACACCTTC. The chain uses TRBV5-1 and TRBJ1-2, with unresolved D. The CDR3 has 14 residues. V was shortened by 1 base and J by 0 bases, with 7 bases between the two germline ends. CDR1 and CDR2 from the germline V gene are SGHRS and YFSETQ.

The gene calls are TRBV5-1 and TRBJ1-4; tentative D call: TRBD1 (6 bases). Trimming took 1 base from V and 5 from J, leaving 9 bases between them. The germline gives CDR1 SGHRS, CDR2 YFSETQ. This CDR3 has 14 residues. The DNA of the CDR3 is TGCGCCAGCAGCTTGCAACAGGGCAATGAAAAACTGTTTTTT. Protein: CASSLQQGNEKLFF.

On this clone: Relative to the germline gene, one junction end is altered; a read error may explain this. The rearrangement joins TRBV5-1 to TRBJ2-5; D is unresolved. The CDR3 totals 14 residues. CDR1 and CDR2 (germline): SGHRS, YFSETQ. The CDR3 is CASSLGRPQEAQYF. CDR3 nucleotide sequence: TGCGCCAGCAGCTTAGGCCGACCCCAAGAGGCCCAGTACTTC.

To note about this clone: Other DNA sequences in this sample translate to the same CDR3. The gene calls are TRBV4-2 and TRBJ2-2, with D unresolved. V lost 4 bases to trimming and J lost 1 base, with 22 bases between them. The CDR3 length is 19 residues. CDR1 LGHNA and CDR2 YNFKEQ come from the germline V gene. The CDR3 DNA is TGTGCCAGCAGCCTAAACCCCGTGACTTCACCAGAGAACACCGGGGAGCTGTTTTTT. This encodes CASSLNPVTSPENTGELFF.

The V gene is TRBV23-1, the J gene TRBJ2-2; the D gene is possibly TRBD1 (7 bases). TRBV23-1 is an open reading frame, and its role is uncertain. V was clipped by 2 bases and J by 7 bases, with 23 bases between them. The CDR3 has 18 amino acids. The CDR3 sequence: CASSQPDRTMASGGELFF. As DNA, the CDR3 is TGCGCCAGCAGTCAACCGGACAGGACTATGGCCTCGGGCGGGGAGCTGTTTTTT.

The CDR3 here is CASSPGLAGGNEQFF. For the CDR3, the DNA is TGTGCCAGCAGTCCGGGACTAGCGGGGGGCAATGAGCAGTTCTTC. This chain joins TRBV27 and TRBJ2-1, with TRBD2 identical over 15 bases. The CDR3 spans 15 residues. J lost 6 bases, V lost 5 bases, and 2 bases had no gene match. Germline CDR1 MNHEY, CDR2 SMNVEV (reference sequence).

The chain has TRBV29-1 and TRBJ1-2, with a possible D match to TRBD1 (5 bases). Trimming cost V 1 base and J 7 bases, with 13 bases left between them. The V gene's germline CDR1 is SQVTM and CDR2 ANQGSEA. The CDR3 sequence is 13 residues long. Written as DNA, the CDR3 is TGCAGCGTTGAAGTAGGGGCCCAGGCTGGCTACACCTTC. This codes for CSVEVGAQAGYTF.